The 25 T cell receptor beta chains reported below all come from one sample, sequenced in a study of T cell changes during pregnancy in multiple sclerosis. The table came from immunoSEQ multiplex PCR; TCRdb's copy has only in-frame clones and leaves some out. This table holds about 61,000 clones, 80% to 90% found once. Sequencing used peripheral blood, obtained in the first trimester of pregnancy. The receptors were gathered from a female donor in good health, enrolled as a control in a pregnancy study.

The rearrangement links TRBV5-8 to TRBJ2-1, with a possible D match to TRBD2 (6 bases). Germline CDR1 reads SGHTS; CDR2 reads YDEGEE. The CDR3 covers 16 residues. Trimming left V 3 bases short and J 2 bases short, with 15 bases between. The CDR3, as DNA: TGTGCCAGCAGCTCACCGAATACGGGGGCCTACAATGAGCAGTTCTTC. This translates into CASSSPNTGAYNEQFF.

The V gene is TRBV4-2, the J gene TRBJ2-7; TRBD2 agrees at 9 bases. Germline V gene data show CDR1 as LGHNA and CDR2 as YNFKEQ. This CDR3 has 16 residues. Unmatched junction bases numbered 5, after V lost 0 bases and J lost 2 bases. The chain's CDR3 is CASSQDSGGTTYEQYF. The CDR3 DNA sequence: TGTGCCAGCAGCCAAGATAGCGGGGGAACAACCTACGAGCAGTACTTC.

This clone was counted a single time. The rearrangement joins TRBV6-4 to TRBJ2-4, with 7 bases identical to TRBD1. V was pared by 6 bases and J by 3 bases, with 11 bases of the junction left unmatched. Germline assignment: CDR1 MRHNA and CDR2 SNTAGT. This CDR3 contains 16 residues. The CDR3 DNA reads as TGTGCCAGCAGAAAGCAGGGGGTACGGGGCAAAAACATTCAGTACTTC. Translated, it gives CASRKQGVRGKNIQYF.

The J gene is TRBJ1-5, the V gene TRBV6-5; possible D gene TRBD1, 5 bases. V dropped 5 bases and J dropped 6 bases, with 14 bases sitting between them. In germline, CDR1 is MNHEY, CDR2 SVGAGI. The CDR3 runs to 14 residues. The DNA of the CDR3 is TGTGCCAGCAGTCCCTCAGGGTCGGGTCAGCCCCAGCATTTT. As protein: CASSPSGSGQPQHF.

This CDR3 is CASSPTGGVHGYTF. The DNA of the CDR3 is TGTGCCAGCAGCCCGACAGGGGGAGTGCATGGCTACACCTTC. V and J are TRBV9 and TRBJ1-2; TRBD1 matches at 9 bases. The V segment lost 4 bases and the J segment 6 bases; nucleotides outside the gene matches: 7. Germline V gene sequence: CDR1 SGDLS, CDR2 YYNGEE. There are 14 residues in the CDR3.

CDR3 nucleotides: TGTGCCAGCAGCCGAGGGGGGAACACTGAAGCTTTCTTT. As protein: CASSRGGNTEAFF. The V call is TRBV7-3, the J call TRBJ1-1; D is possibly TRBD1 (6 bases). CDR1 and CDR2 from the germline V gene are SGHTA and FQGTGA. Trimming stripped 5 bases from V and 1 base from J, with 8 bases between. This CDR3 is 13 amino acids long.

The rearrangement uses TRBV27 and TRBJ1-6; D unclear. Trimming cost V 2 bases and J 7 bases, with 12 bases left between them. CDR3 size: 15 residues. Germline lookup yields CDR1 MNHEY and CDR2 SMNVEV (reference sequence). CDR3 region: CASSLILMGNSPLHF. The CDR3 DNA reads as TGTGCCAGCAGTTTAATCCTTATGGGCAATTCACCCCTCCACTTT.

This chain connects TRBV6-6 to TRBJ1-6; 9 bases align to TRBD1. Trimming at V came to 5 bases and at J to 14 bases, leaving 13 bases not matched to a gene. Germline CDR1 MNHNY, CDR2 SVGAGI (reference sequence). CDR3 length: 15 amino acids. In nucleotides, the CDR3 is TGTGCCAGCAGTCCCCGGGACAGGGCGCCGGTGGCCCTCCACTTT. Encoded protein: CASSPRDRAPVALHF.

This chain joins TRBV4-1 and TRBJ2-3, with 10 bases identical to TRBD2. Germline V gene lookup returns CDR1 MGHRA and CDR2 YSYEKL. J gave up 3 bases and V 4 bases, and 10 bases lay outside the gene matches. The CDR3 is made up of 17 amino acids. CDR3 loop: CASSRRLDSGRTDTQYF. DNA of the CDR3: TGCGCCAGCAGCCGCCGTTTAGATAGCGGGAGGACAGATACGCAGTATTTT.

The rearrangement links TRBV5-4 to TRBJ2-2, with a weak D call TRBD2 (5 bases). Per germline, CDR1 SGHNT and CDR2 YYREEE (reference sequence). Trimming took 2 bases from V and 0 from J, leaving 8 bases between them. This CDR3 is built from 15 residues. The CDR3 is CASSLSGTNTGELFF. The DNA for the CDR3 is TGTGCCAGCAGCTTAAGCGGCACGAACACCGGGGAGCTGTTTTTT.

V gene TRBV6-5 combines with J gene TRBJ1-1, with D unresolved. Germline-derived CDR1 and CDR2 are MNHEY and SVGAGI. The CDR3 is 13 amino acids. Trimming removed 0 bases from V and 3 bases from J, with 5 bases in between. CDR3 loop: CASSYSRDTEAFF. The CDR3 nucleotides read TGTGCCAGCAGTTACTCGAGAGACACTGAAGCTTTCTTT.

The chain is built from TRBV30 and TRBJ1-2, with D unresolved. This CDR3 is built from 13 residues. In germline, CDR1 is GTSNPN, CDR2 SVGIG (reference sequence). V lost 3 bases to trimming and J lost 4 bases, with 12 bases between them. The CDR3 reads CAWRGEALYGYTF. CDR3 nucleotide sequence: TGTGCCTGGAGGGGAGAGGCCCTCTATGGCTACACCTTC. The whole variable domain, filled in from reference TRBV30 and TRBJ1-2, reads SQTIHQWPATLVQPVGSPLSLECTVEGTSNPNLYWYRQAAGRGLQLLFYSVGIGQISSEVPQNLSASRPQDRQFILSSKKLLLSDSGFYLCAWRGEALYGYTFGSGTRLTVV.

The J gene is TRBJ2-2, the V gene TRBV19, with 12 bases identical to TRBD2. The CDR3 runs 14 residues. V shed 5 bases and J 7 bases; nucleotides not matched to a gene: 2. From germline, CDR1 is LNHDA and CDR2 SQIVND (reference sequence). CDR3: CASSPSGGVGELFF. CDR3 coding DNA: TGTGCCAGTAGTCCTAGCGGGGGGGTCGGGGAGCTGTTTTTT.

The chain links TRBV18 to TRBJ2-3; 8 bases fit TRBD1. The V segment lost 8 bases and the J segment 6 bases; nucleotides outside the gene matches: 10. CDR3 length equals 14 residues. Germline CDR1 and CDR2: KGHSH and LQKENI. The CDR3 is CASARTGQSDTQYF. CDR3 nucleotides: TGTGCCAGCGCCCGGACAGGGCAGTCGGATACGCAGTATTTT. Variable domain in full (rest from reference TRBV18 and TRBJ2-3): NAGVMQNPRHLVRRRGQEARLRCSPMKGHSHVYWYRQLPEEGLKFMVYLQKENIIDESGMPKERFSAEFPKEGPSILRIQQVVRGDSAAYFCASARTGQSDTQYFGPGTRLTVL.

The V and J genes are TRBV11-3 and TRBJ2-7; no firm D call. V was clipped by 6 bases and J by 1 base, with 7 bases between them. The CDR3 loop spans 12 amino acids. CDR1 SGHNT and CDR2 YENEEA come from the germline V gene. As DNA, the CDR3 is TGTGCCAGCAGTGAGCATTCCTACGAGCAGTACTTC. Translation: CASSEHSYEQYF.

This chain links TRBV7-8 with TRBJ1-2; D gene unclear. Trimming took 0 bases from V and 4 from J, leaving 15 bases between them. The CDR3 is 16 amino acids. From germline, CDR1 is SGHVS and CDR2 FQNEAQ. The CDR3 reads CASSLASEGGSYGYTF. CDR3 sequence (DNA): TGTGCCAGCAGCTTAGCTTCAGAGGGAGGGAGCTATGGCTACACCTTC.

V gene TRBV7-2 combines with J gene TRBJ2-7; D uncertain. Germline loops: CDR1 SGHTA, CDR2 FQGNSA. V was clipped by 0 bases and J by 3 bases, with 12 bases between them. CDR3 length: 15 residues. For the CDR3, the DNA is TGTGCCAGCAGCTTAGCGGGCCAGGCGTACTACGAGCAGTACTTC. Its protein is CASSLAGQAYYEQYF.

The CDR3 protein is CASSYSEHTTGGYTF. The CDR3 bases are TGTGCCAGCAGTTACTCGGAGCATACAACGGGTGGCTACACCTTC. This chain connects TRBV6-5 to TRBJ1-2; D unresolved. This CDR3 has 15 amino acids. The germline V gene has CDR1 MNHEY and CDR2 SVGAGI. V was cut by 0 bases and J by 7 bases, with 15 bases left in between.

The chain employs TRBV7-2 and TRBJ1-3, with a possible D match to TRBD1 (5 bases). The CDR3 contains 16 residues. In germline, CDR1 is SGHTA, CDR2 FQGNSA. V gave up 5 bases and J gave up 4 bases, with 18 bases separating them. The CDR3 reads CASSAVRVGQGNTIYF. DNA for the CDR3: TGTGCCAGCAGCGCCGTCCGTGTGGGGCAAGGAAACACCATATATTTT.

The V call is TRBV29-1, the J call TRBJ2-2; no reliable D call. Germline V gene lookup returns CDR1 SQVTM and CDR2 ANQGSEA. V lost 4 bases and J lost 7, with 16 bases in between. CDR3 length: 14 amino acids. CDR3 protein: CSVAFRLYNGELFF. For the CDR3, the DNA is TGCAGCGTTGCCTTCAGGCTTTACAACGGGGAGCTGTTTTTT.

J is TRBJ1-6 and V is TRBV7-2; no definite D call. Germline loops: CDR1 SGHTA, CDR2 FQGNSA. V lost 4 bases, J lost 9 bases, and 4 bases lay in between. This CDR3 has 11 residues. CDR3 DNA sequence: TGTGCCAGCAGCTCCCTTTCACCCCTCCACTTT. Translation: CASSSLSPLHF.

This rearrangement joins TRBV12-5 to TRBJ1-2, with TRBD1 matching 8 bases. CDR3 length equals 16 residues. The germline gives CDR1 LGHNT, CDR2 FRNRAP. V dropped 4 bases and J dropped 4; count of bases not matched to a gene: 11. In nucleotides, the CDR3 is TGTGCTAGTGGTTCCCAGCCGGGACAGGATTTCTATGGCTACACCTTC. This sequence encodes CASGSQPGQDFYGYTF.

V gene TRBV6-5 combines with J gene TRBJ1-5; the D gene is possibly TRBD1 (5 bases). The CDR3 runs to 13 residues. Germline-derived CDR1 and CDR2 are MNHEY and SVGAGI. The V and J ends lost 5 bases and 4 bases respectively, with 9 bases between them. The CDR3 DNA reads as TGTGCCAGCAGTCCCGGGGGAAATCAGCCCCAGCATTTT. This gives the protein CASSPGGNQPQHF.

The rearrangement uses TRBV10-3 and TRBJ1-2; D gene uncertain. V lost 0 bases and J 1 base, leaving 9 bases between the germline ends. The CDR3 sequence is 15 residues long. Germline values: CDR1 ENHRY, CDR2 SYGVKD. CDR3 in amino acids: CAISESGQLNYGYTF. CDR3 sequence (DNA): TGTGCCATCAGTGAGTCGGGCCAGCTTAACTATGGCTACACCTTC.

CDR3 protein: CASSPYRGVSSGNTIYF. CDR3 nucleotides: TGTGCCAGTAGTCCCTATCGGGGGGTGAGCTCTGGAAACACCATATATTTT. V and J are TRBV19 and TRBJ1-3; perhaps TRBD1 as D (5 bases). Germline values: CDR1 LNHDA, CDR2 SQIVND (reference sequence). Trimming cost V 5 bases and J 0 bases, with 17 bases left between them. The CDR3 runs 17 residues.